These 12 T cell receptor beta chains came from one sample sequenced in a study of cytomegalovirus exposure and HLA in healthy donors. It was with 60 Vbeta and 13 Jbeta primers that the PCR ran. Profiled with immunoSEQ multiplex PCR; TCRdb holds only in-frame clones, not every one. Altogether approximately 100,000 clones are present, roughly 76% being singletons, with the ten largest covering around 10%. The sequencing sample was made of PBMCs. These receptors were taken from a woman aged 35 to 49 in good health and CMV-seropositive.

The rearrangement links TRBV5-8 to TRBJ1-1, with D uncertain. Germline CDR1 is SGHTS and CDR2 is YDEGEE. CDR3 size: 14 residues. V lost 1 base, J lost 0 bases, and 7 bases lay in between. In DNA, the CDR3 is TGTGCCAGCAGCTTGCAGGCTTTGAACACTGAAGCTTTCTTT. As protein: CASSLQALNTEAFF.

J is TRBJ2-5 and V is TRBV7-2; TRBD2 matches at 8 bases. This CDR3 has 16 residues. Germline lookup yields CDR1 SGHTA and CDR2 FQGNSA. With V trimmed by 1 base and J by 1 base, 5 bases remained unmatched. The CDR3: CASSLGPGTSQETQYF. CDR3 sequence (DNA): TGTGCCAGCAGCTTAGGCCCCGGGACTAGCCAAGAGACCCAGTACTTC. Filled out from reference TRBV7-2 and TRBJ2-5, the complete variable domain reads GAGVSQSPSNKVTEKGKDVELRCDPISGHTALYWYRQSLGQGLEFLIYFQGNSAPDKSGLPSDRFSAERTGGSVSTLTIQRTQQEDSAVYLCASSLGPGTSQETQYFGPGTRLLVL.

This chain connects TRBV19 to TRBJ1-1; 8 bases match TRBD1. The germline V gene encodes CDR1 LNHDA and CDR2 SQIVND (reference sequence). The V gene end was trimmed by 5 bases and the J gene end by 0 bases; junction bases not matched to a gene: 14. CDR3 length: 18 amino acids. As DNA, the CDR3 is TGTGCCAGTAGTTCCCACTATTGGGGGACAGGCCTGAACACTGAAGCTTTCTTT. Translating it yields CASSSHYWGTGLNTEAFF.

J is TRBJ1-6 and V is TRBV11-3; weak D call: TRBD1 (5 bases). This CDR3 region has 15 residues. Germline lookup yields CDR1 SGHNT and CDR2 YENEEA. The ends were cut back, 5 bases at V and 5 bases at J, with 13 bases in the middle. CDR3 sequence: CASSETAGHNSPLHF. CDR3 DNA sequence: TGTGCCAGCAGCGAAACCGCAGGGCATAATTCACCCCTCCACTTT.

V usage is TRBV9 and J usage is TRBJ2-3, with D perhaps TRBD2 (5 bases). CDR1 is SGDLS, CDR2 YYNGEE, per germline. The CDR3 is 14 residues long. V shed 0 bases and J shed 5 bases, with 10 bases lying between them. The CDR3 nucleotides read TGTGCCAGCAGCGTAGAAAGGGCGGGAGATACGCAGTATTTT. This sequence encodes CASSVERAGDTQYF.

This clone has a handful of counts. The CDR3 spells CASTGEGTSNTEAFF. CDR3 DNA: TGCGCCAGCACGGGGGAGGGGACATCGAACACTGAAGCTTTCTTT. V gene TRBV4-1 combines with J gene TRBJ1-1, with D perhaps TRBD1 (6 bases). The length of the CDR3 is 15 residues. Deletions cut 7 bases from V and 1 base from J, with 16 bases between. Germline values: CDR1 MGHRA, CDR2 YSYEKL.

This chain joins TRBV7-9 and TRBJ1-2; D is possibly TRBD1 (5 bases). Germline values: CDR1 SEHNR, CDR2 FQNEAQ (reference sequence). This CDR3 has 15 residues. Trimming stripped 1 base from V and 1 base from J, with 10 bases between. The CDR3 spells CASSLGQDINYGYTF. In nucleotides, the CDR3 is TGTGCCAGCAGCTTAGGGCAGGACATTAACTATGGCTACACCTTC. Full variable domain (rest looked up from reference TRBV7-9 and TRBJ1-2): DTGVSQNPRHKITKRGQNVTFRCDPISEHNRLYWYRQTLGQGPEFLTYFQNEAQLEKSRLLSDRFSAERPKGSFSTLEIQRTEQGDSAMYLCASSLGQDINYGYTFGSGTRLTVV.

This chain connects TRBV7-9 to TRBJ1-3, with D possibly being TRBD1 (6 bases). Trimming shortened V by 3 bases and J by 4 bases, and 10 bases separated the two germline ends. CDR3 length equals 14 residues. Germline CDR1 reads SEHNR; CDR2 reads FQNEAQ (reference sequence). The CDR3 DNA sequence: TGTGCCAGCAGCTTCCCCGGGACAGGAAACACCATATATTTT. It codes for CASSFPGTGNTIYF.

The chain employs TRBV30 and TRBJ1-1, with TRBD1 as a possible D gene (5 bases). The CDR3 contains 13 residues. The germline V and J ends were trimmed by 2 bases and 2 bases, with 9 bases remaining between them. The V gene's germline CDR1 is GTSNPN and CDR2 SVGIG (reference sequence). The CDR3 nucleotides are TGTGCCTGGAGTCGACAGTTAAACACTGAAGCTTTCTTT. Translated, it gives CAWSRQLNTEAFF.

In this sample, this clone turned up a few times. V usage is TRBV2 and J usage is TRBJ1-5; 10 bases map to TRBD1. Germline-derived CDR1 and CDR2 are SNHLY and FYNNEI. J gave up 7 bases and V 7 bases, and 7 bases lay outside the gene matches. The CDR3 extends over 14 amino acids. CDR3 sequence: CASKGDRGVQPQHF. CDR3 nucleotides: TGTGCCAGCAAGGGGGACAGGGGCGTCCAGCCCCAGCATTTT.

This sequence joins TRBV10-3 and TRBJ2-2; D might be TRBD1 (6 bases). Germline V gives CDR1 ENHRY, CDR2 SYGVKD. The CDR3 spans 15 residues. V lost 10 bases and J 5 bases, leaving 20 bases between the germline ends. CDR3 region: CATQTSQGVTGELFF. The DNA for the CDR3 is TGTGCCACTCAGACATCACAGGGAGTTACCGGGGAGCTGTTTTTT.

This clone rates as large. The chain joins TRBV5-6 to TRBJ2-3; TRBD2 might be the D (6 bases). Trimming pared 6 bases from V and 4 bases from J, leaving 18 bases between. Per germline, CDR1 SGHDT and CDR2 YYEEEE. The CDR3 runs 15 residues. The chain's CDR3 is CASTPGGGLPDTQYF. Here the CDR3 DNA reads TGTGCCAGCACCCCAGGAGGAGGGCTCCCAGATACGCAGTATTTT.